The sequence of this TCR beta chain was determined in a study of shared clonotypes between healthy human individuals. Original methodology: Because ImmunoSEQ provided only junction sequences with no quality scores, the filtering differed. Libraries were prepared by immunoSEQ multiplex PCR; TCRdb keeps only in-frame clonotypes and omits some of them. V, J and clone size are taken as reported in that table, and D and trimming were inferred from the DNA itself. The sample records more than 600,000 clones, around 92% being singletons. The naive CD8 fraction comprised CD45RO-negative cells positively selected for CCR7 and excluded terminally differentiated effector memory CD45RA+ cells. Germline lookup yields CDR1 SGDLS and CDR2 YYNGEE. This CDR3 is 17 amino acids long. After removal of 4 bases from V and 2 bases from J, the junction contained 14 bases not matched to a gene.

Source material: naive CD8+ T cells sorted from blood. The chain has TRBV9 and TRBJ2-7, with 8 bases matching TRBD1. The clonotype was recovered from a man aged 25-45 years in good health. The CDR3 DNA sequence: TGTGCCAGCAGCCCACCCAAATCCGGACAGGGTGCCTACGAGCAGTACTTC. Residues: CASSPPKSGQGAYEQYF.